These T cell receptor beta chains were read from a single sample in a study of CD8+CD57+ T cells in acquired aplastic anemia. TCRdb fed the reads into MiXCR, producing one record per CDR3 protein. The sample has around 170,000 distinct CDR3 sequences; about 60% are singletons. Sequenced input: sorted CD4+, CD8+, or CD8+CD57+ T cells (not recorded which) from PBMCs. The origin of the receptors is a human donor in good health. The CDR3 runs from the conserved cysteine through the conserved F or W. The D gene is left open where the match is weak. Clone size is stated in some rows and not others, as once, few, many or a class when expanded.

abundance | j_gene | d_gene | v_gene | CDR3aa | CDR3nt
few | TRBJ2-2 | TRBD2 | TRBV20-1 | CSARASGDAVGELFF | TGCAGTGCTAGAGCCAGCGGGGACGCGGTCGGGGAGCTGTTTTTT
NA | TRBJ1-2 | TRBD1 | TRBV24-1 | CATSDPGQGQGYGYTF | TGTGCCACCAGTGATCCCGGACAGGGTCAAGGCTATGGCTACACCTTC
NA | TRBJ2-7 | TRBD2 | TRBV7-9 | CASKGSGSYEQYF | TGTGCCAGCAAAGGTAGCGGGTCCTACGAGCAGTACTTC
NA | TRBJ2-7 | NA | TRBV11-3 | CASSLVGVREQYF | TGTGCCAGCAGCTTAGTGGGGGTTCGCGAGCAGTACTTC
NA | TRBJ1-4 | NA | TRBV29-1 | CSAISDFNEKLFF | TGCAGCGCCATTTCAGATTTTAATGAAAAACTGTTTTTT
NA | TRBJ2-7 | NA | TRBV5-1 | CASSSGLKYEQYF | TGCGCCAGCAGCTCGGGACTGAAGTACGAGCAGTACTTC
NA | TRBJ2-3 | NA | TRBV12-3/TRBV12-4 | CAIIRQAGDTQYF | TGTGCCATCATTAGACAAGCCGGAGATACGCAGTATTTT
once | TRBJ1-4 | TRBD1 | TRBV15 | CATSYGTGGDEKLFF | TGTGCCACCAGCTACGGGACAGGGGGCGATGAAAAACTGTTTTTT
few | TRBJ1-5 | NA | TRBV2 | CASSAGSAQHF | TGTGCCAGCAGTGCGGGGTCAGCCCAGCATTTT
NA | TRBJ2-7 | NA | TRBV7-3 | CASSVGVKGYEQYF | TGTGCCAGCAGCGTAGGGGTGAAGGGATACGAGCAGTACTTC
NA | TRBJ1-5 | NA | TRBV18 | CASSPSGVGNQPQHF | TGTGCCAGCTCACCCTCTGGGGTTGGCAATCAGCCCCAGCATTTT
NA | TRBJ1-2 | TRBD1 | TRBV2 | CASSAGTGALYGYTF | TGTGCCAGCAGCGCCGGGACAGGGGCTTTGTATGGCTACACCTTC
few | TRBJ1-1 | NA | TRBV7-6 | CASSLGAQANTEAFF | TGTGCCAGCAGCTTAGGAGCCCAGGCGAACACTGAAGCTTTCTTT
NA | TRBJ2-7 | NA | TRBV19 | CASSVGRNEQYF | TGTGCCAGTAGCGTAGGACGGAACGAGCAGTACTTC
NA | TRBJ2-7 | TRBD2 | TRBV7-6 | CASSLGVAGEGEQYF | TGTGCCAGCAGCTTAGGAGTTGCGGGAGAGGGCGAGCAGTACTTC
NA | TRBJ1-1 | NA | TRBV2 | CASRRGGMNTEAFF | TGTGCCAGCAGGAGGGGGGGGATGAACACTGAAGCTTTCTTT
NA | TRBJ2-1 | TRBD2 | TRBV12-3/TRBV12-4 | CASRLAGGPSEQFF | TGTGCCAGCAGATTAGCGGGGGGGCCGAGCGAGCAGTTCTTC
NA | TRBJ2-3 | NA | TRBV7-8 | CASEGQSTDTQYF | TGTGCCAGCGAAGGACAATCCACAGATACGCAGTATTTT
few | TRBJ2-2 | NA | TRBV24-1 | CATSGFGAGSNTGELFF | TGTGCCACCAGTGGTTTCGGGGCGGGATCGAATACCGGGGAGCTGTTTTTT
NA | TRBJ1-2 | NA | TRBV5-1 | CASSLEGGGYTF | TGCGCCAGCAGCTTGGAAGGGGGGGGCTACACCTTC
NA | TRBJ1-6 | NA | TRBV7-9 | CASSRDTGRRSPLHF | TGTGCCAGCAGCCGGGATACAGGGAGACGCTCACCCCTCCACTTT
once | TRBJ1-1 | NA | TRBV2 | CASSDSPSRTEAFF | TGTGCCAGCAGTGACAGTCCTTCGCGGACTGAAGCCTTCTTT
many | TRBJ2-1 | NA | TRBV19 | CASDSGYNEQFF | TGTGCCAGCGATAGCGGTTACAATGAGCAGTTCTTC
NA | TRBJ1-2 | TRBD1 | TRBV20-1 | CSASQGASYGYTF | TGCAGTGCTAGCCAGGGGGCAAGCTATGGCTACACCTTC
NA | TRBJ2-3 | NA | TRBV24-1 | CATRQTDTQYF | TGTGCCACCAGACAGACAGATACGCAGTATTTT